Below, 9 T cell receptor beta chains from the same sample are listed, as sequenced in a study of cytomegalovirus exposure and HLA in healthy donors. Amplification used 60 Vbeta primers and 13 Jbeta primers. TCRdb's table, derived via immunoSEQ multiplex PCR, lists solely in-frame clones and lacks some. This sample yields 310,000 or so clones, of which about 87% are seen a single time; 2% to 3% belongs to the top ten. Material for sequencing was PBMCs. These receptors were obtained from a woman between 18 and 30 years old in good health and CMV-seronegative.

This rearrangement joins TRBV2 to TRBJ1-2; D is perhaps TRBD1 (5 bases). The CDR3 consists of 15 residues. Trimming took off 7 bases at V and 7 bases at J, with 22 bases between the two ends. Germline values: CDR1 SNHLY, CDR2 FYNNEI. The CDR3 bases are TGTGCCAGCATGGGTACAGGCGCCCCCTGGGGTGGCTACACCTTC. It specifies CASMGTGAPWGGYTF.

The chain is built from TRBV27 and TRBJ2-4; TRBD1 matches at 11 bases. CDR1 is MNHEY, CDR2 SMNVEV, per germline (reference sequence). Unmatched junction bases numbered 6, after V lost 6 bases and J lost 8 bases. The CDR3 spans 14 residues. The CDR3 DNA reads as TGTGCCAGCAGGACCCGGGACAGGGGGGACATTCAGTACTTC. Translating gives CASRTRDRGDIQYF.

The rearrangement uses TRBV6-6 and TRBJ2-1, with D possibly TRBD2 on 6 matching bases. The CDR3 runs 14 residues. Trimming stripped 6 bases from V and 7 bases from J, with 16 bases between. CDR1 and CDR2 (germline): MNHNY, SVGAGI (reference sequence). CDR3 DNA sequence: TGTGCCAGCAGCGGAGTGGGGCGGGGAAATGAGCAGTTCTTC. Its protein is CASSGVGRGNEQFF.

V and J are TRBV6-5 and TRBJ2-1; 12 bases agree with TRBD2. Per the germline V gene, CDR1 is MNHEY and CDR2 is SVGAGI. Losses at the gene ends were 7 bases for V and 8 bases for J; bases not matched to a gene: 9. The CDR3 has 15 residues. CDR3 sequence reads: CASNTGASGRDEQFF. The CDR3, as DNA: TGTGCCAGCAACACGGGGGCTAGCGGGAGGGATGAGCAGTTCTTC.

This chain joins TRBV5-6 and TRBJ1-1; perhaps TRBD1 as D (5 bases). Trimming removed 5 bases from V and 2 bases from J, with 22 bases in between. CDR3 length equals 17 residues. The germline gives CDR1 SGHDT, CDR2 YYEEEE. The CDR3 region has the DNA TGTGCCAGCAGTTTCTCCCTTGGGGCAGTTGTTAACACTGAAGCTTTCTTT. Translation gives CASSFSLGAVVNTEAFF. Together with reference TRBV5-6 and TRBJ1-1, the CDR3 gives the full variable domain: DAGVTQSPTHLIKTRGQQVTLRCSPKSGHDTVSWYQQALGQGPQFIFQYYEEEERQRGNFPDRFSGHQFPNYSSELNVNALLLGDSALYLCASSFSLGAVVNTEAFFGQGTRLTVV.

The genes are TRBV6-5 and TRBJ2-5; 10 positions agree with TRBD1. The junction had 6 bases not matched to a gene; V was cut back by 4 bases and J by 4 bases. The V gene's germline CDR1 is MNHEY and CDR2 SVGAGI. This CDR3 contains 15 residues. DNA for the CDR3: TGTGCCAGCAGTTCCCACCGGACAGGGGGAGAGACCCAGTACTTC. It encodes CASSSHRTGGETQYF.

The CDR3 bases are TGTGCCAGCAGCTTAAGAGCGGGGGGCGCCTACGAGCAGTACTTC. Its protein product is CASSLRAGGAYEQYF. The chain employs TRBV7-3 and TRBJ2-7; 9 bases map to TRBD2. CDR3 length equals 15 residues. The ends lost 1 base at V and 2 bases at J; junction bases unmatched: 3. The germline gives CDR1 SGHTA, CDR2 FQGTGA.

DNA of the CDR3: TGTGCCAGCAGGGATCTCCGGGGGAAGTATAATTCACCCCTCCACTTT. Protein product: CASRDLRGKYNSPLHF. The chain has TRBV5-8 and TRBJ1-6; D may be TRBD1 (5 bases). Germline V gene data show CDR1 as SGHTS and CDR2 as YDEGEE. Trimming left V 5 bases short and J 4 bases short, with 16 bases between. The CDR3 spans 16 residues.

The rearrangement joins TRBV18 to TRBJ2-7; D gene unclear. The germline gives CDR1 KGHSH, CDR2 LQKENI. Trimming took 2 bases from V and 2 from J, leaving 7 bases between them. The CDR3 has 13 amino acids. The CDR3 DNA reads TGTGCCAGCTCACCATCGACACCCTACGAGCAGTACTTC. Its translation: CASSPSTPYEQYF.